What follows describes a single T cell receptor (beta chain). Its antigen is unidentified. Germline CDR1 is SNHLY and CDR2 is FYNNEI. With 4 bases removed from V and 6 bases from J, the gap between germline ends came to 16 bases. CDR3 length equals 15 residues. Measured with immunoSEQ multiplex PCR; TCRdb has only the in-frame clones, and not every one. The table records 50,000 or so clones, 75% to 85% of them present only once. The entry originates in a study of vaccination effects on CD4 cells after COVID-19. Peptide-pool stimulation followed by sequencing identified expanded antigen-specific CD4+ clonotypes in the ViraFEST assay. The authors isolated CD4+ T cells after less than eleven days of culture. Recipients of the vaccine had no prior SARS-CoV-2 infection and negative nucleocapsid antibodies. Peptides at about 10 ug/ml and IL-2 at about 10 IU/ml were added to about 2 million PBMC per well.

The TCR was taken from a human donor who received a COVID-19 vaccine. The V and J genes are TRBV2 and TRBJ2-1, with D perhaps matching TRBD1 (6 bases). The sequenced sample was CD4+ T cells from PBMCs cultured with HCoV-OC43 spike peptides, obtained before COVID-19 vaccination. Subset here: HCoV-OC43 spike overlapping peptide pool stimulation. CDR3 protein: CASSAGVLVSNEQFF. The CDR3 DNA is TGTGCCAGCAGTGCAGGGGTACTAGTTTCCAATGAGCAGTTCTTC.